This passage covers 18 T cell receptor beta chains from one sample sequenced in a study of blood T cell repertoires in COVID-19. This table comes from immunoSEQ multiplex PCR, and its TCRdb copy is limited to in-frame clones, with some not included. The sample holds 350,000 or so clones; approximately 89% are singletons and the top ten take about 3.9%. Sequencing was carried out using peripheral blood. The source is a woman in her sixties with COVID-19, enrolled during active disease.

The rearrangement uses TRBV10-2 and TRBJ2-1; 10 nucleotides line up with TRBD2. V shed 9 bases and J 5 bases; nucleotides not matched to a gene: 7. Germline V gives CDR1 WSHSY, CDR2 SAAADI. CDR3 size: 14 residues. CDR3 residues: CASVRAGGDNEQFF. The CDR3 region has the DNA TGCGCCAGTGTGAGAGCGGGGGGGGACAATGAGCAGTTCTTC.

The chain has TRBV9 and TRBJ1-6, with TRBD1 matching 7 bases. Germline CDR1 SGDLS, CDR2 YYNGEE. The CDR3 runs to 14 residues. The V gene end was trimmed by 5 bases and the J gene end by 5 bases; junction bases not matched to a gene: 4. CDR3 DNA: TGTGCCAGCAGTCGACAGGGCCATAATTCACCCCTCCACTTT. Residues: CASSRQGHNSPLHF.

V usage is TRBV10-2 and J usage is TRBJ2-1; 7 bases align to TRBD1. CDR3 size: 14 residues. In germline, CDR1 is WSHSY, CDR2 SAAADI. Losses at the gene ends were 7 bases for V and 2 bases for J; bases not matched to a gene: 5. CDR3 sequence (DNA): TGCGCCAGCAATCGACAGGGCCCCTACAATGAGCAGTTCTTC. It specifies CASNRQGPYNEQFF.

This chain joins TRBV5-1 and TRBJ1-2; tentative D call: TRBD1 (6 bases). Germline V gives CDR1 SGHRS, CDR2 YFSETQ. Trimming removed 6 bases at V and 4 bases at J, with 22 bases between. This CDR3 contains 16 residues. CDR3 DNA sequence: TGCGCCAGCAATCCGACAGGACCACTTTTACGCTATGGCTACACCTTC. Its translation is CASNPTGPLLRYGYTF.

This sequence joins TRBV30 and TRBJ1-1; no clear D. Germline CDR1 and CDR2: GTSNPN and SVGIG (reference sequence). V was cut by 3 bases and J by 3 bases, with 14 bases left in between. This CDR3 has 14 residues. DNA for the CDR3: TGTGCCTGGAGCCTAAATGCCCGGGACACTGAAGCTTTCTTT. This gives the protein CAWSLNARDTEAFF.

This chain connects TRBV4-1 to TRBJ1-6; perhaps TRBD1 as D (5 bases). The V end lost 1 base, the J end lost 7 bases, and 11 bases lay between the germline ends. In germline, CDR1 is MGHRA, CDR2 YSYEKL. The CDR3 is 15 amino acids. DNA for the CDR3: TGCGCCAGCAGCCAAGTGTCAGGGTGGAATTCACCCCTCCACTTT. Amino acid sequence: CASSQVSGWNSPLHF.

The CDR3 DNA is TGCAGCGTTGCGGAGGGGAAAAAAGAGACCCAGTACTTC. Translating gives CSVAEGKKETQYF. The gene calls are TRBV29-1 and TRBJ2-5; tentative D call: TRBD2 (6 bases). The CDR3 is 13 amino acids. Trimming took 4 bases from V and 3 from J, leaving 12 bases between them. Germline CDR1 is SQVTM and CDR2 is ANQGSEA.

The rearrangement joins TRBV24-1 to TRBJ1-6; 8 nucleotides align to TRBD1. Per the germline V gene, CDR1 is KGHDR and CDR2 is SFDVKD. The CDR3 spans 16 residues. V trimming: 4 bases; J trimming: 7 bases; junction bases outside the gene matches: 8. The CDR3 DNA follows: TGTGCCACCAGTGACACCCGGACAGGGAGCAATTCACCCCTCCACTTT. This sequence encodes CATSDTRTGSNSPLHF.

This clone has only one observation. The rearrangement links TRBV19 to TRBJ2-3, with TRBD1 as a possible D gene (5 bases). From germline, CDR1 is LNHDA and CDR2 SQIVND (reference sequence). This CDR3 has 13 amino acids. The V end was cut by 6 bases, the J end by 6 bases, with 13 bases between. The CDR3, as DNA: TGTGCCAGTAGGTCTCAGGGTTGGGATACGCAGTATTTT. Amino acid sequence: CASRSQGWDTQYF.

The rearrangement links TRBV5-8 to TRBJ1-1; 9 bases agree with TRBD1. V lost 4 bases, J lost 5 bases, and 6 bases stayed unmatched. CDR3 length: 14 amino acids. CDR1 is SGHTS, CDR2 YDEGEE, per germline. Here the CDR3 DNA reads TGTGCCAGCAGCCCGGGACAGGGAGGGACTGAAGCTTTCTTT. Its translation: CASSPGQGGTEAFF.

DNA for the CDR3: TGTGCCATCAGTGACTCGACTGAAGCTTTCTTT. Translated: CAISDSTEAFF. This rearrangement joins TRBV10-3 to TRBJ1-1; D uncertain. CDR3 length: 11 residues. Germline assignment: CDR1 ENHRY and CDR2 SYGVKD. The V end lost 3 bases, the J end lost 5 bases, and 4 bases lay between the germline ends.

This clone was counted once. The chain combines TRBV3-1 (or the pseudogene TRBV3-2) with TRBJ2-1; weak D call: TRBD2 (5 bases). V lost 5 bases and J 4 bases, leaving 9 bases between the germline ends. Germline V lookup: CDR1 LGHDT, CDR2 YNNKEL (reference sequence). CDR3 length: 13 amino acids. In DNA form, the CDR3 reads TGTGCCAGCAGCGCCCGGGGATACAATGAGCAGTTCTTC. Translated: CASSARGYNEQFF.

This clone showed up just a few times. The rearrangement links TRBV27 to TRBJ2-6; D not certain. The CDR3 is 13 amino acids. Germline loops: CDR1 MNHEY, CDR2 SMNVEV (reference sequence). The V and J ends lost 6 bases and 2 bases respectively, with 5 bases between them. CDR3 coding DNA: TGTGCCAGCAGCCCTCCTGGGGCCAACGTCCTGACTTTC. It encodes CASSPPGANVLTF.

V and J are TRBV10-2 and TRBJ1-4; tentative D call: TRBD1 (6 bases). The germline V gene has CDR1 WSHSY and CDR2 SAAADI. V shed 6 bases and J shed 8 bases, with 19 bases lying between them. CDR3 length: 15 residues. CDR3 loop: CASRDPGGAREKLFF. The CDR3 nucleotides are TGCGCCAGCAGGGACCCCGGGGGGGCAAGGGAAAAACTGTTTTTT.

CDR3 coding DNA: TGTGCCTGGGCCGGGGGTAAGCAGGAAAAACTGTTTTTT. Its protein is CAWAGGKQEKLFF. The chain is built from TRBV30 and TRBJ1-4; tentative D call: TRBD1 (5 bases). This CDR3 has 13 residues. Germline CDR1 reads GTSNPN; CDR2 reads SVGIG (reference sequence). V shed 5 bases and J shed 8 bases, with 15 bases lying between them.

CDR3 region: CASSTPATGGNYNEQFF. CDR3 DNA sequence: TGTGCCAGCAGCACCCCAGCGACAGGGGGGAACTACAATGAGCAGTTCTTC. V and J are TRBV21-1 and TRBJ2-1; the D call TRBD1 from the table was never checked on the DNA. TRBV21-1 is recorded as a pseudogene. The CDR3 is 17 amino acids.

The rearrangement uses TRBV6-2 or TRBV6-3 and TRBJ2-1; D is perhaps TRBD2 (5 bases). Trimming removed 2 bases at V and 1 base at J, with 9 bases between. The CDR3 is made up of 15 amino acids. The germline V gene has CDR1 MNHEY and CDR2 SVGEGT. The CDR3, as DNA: TGTGCCAGCAGTTACGAGCGGCGATCCTACAATGAGCAGTTCTTC. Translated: CASSYERRSYNEQFF.

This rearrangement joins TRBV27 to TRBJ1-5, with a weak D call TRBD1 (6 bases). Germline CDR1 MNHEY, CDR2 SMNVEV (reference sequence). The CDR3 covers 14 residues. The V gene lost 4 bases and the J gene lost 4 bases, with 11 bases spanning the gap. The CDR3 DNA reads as TGTGCCAGCAGTTCGACAGGACCAAATCAGCCCCAGCATTTT. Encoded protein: CASSSTGPNQPQHF.